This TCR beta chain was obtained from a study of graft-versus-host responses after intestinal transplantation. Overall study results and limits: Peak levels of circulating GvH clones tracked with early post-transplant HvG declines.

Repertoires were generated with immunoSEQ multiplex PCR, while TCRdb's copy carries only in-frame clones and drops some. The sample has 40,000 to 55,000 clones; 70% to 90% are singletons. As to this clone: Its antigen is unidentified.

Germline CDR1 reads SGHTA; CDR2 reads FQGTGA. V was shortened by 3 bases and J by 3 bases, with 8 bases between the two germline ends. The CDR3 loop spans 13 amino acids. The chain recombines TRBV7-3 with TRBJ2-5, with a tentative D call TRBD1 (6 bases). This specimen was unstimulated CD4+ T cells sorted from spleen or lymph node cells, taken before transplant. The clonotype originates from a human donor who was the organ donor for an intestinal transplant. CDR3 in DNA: TGTGCCAGCAGCTTGAACAGGGAAGAGACCCAGTACTTC. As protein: CASSLNREETQYF.